Presented here are 32 T cell receptor beta chains from one specimen sequenced in a study of blood T cell repertoires in COVID-19 (dated by TCRdb to about 2020). Preparation of the library involved the immunoSEQ multiplex PCR assay. TCRdb's version of the immuneACCESS table is confined to in-frame rearrangements and falls short of the full clone set. An unresolved V gene accounts for under half of the shortfall where checked; the remainder is of unknown origin. In this sample the table shows around 220,000 clones, around 84% of which occur a single time. The top ten clones comprise just under 20% of the sample. The material sequenced was peripheral blood. The receptors derive from a man aged 25 to 40 with active or convalescent COVID-19.

The gene calls are TRBV28 and TRBJ2-5; TRBD2 matches 7 bases. The CDR3 sequence is 13 residues long. J lost 1 base, V lost 7 bases, and 3 bases had no gene match. CDR1 is MDHEN and CDR2 is SYDVKM in the germline V gene. CDR3 nucleotide sequence: TGTGCCAGCATTGGACTAGGCCAAGAGACCCAGTACTTC. Protein sequence: CASIGLGQETQYF.

J is TRBJ2-5 and V is TRBV6-1; 7 positions match TRBD1. CDR1 MNHNS and CDR2 SASEGT come from the germline V gene. This CDR3 is 15 amino acids long. V shed 3 bases and J 5 bases; nucleotides not matched to a gene: 9. CDR3 nucleotides: TGTGCCAGCAGTGAGGGGGCGAGGGGGCGGGAGACCCAGTACTTC. It encodes CASSEGARGRETQYF.

The chain joins TRBV18 to TRBJ2-7; TRBD1 agrees at 12 bases. The trim removed 4 bases at V and 5 bases at J, leaving 6 bases unmatched. The germline CDR1 and CDR2 sequences are KGHSH and LQKENI. This CDR3 is built from 15 residues. For the CDR3, the DNA is TGTGCCAGCTCACGTCCCGGGACAGGGGGCGACGAGCAGTACTTC. As protein: CASSRPGTGGDEQYF.

The rearrangement links TRBV7-9 to TRBJ2-4; 10 bases match TRBD2. Germline V lookup: CDR1 SEHNR, CDR2 FQNEAQ (reference sequence). Trimming took 2 bases from V and 3 from J; bases not matched to a gene: 1. This CDR3 comprises 15 residues. The CDR3 loop reads CASSLLAGVKNIQYF. Written as DNA, the CDR3 is TGTGCCAGCAGCTTACTAGCGGGGGTCAAAAACATTCAGTACTTC.

J is TRBJ2-7 and V is TRBV28; TRBD2 matches at 10 bases. CDR1 is MDHEN, CDR2 SYDVKM, per germline. V trimming: 6 bases; J trimming: 3 bases; junction bases outside the gene matches: 14. The CDR3 covers 17 residues. CDR3 loop: CASSSAGISGGNYEQYF. The CDR3 DNA follows: TGTGCCAGCAGCTCCGCAGGTATTAGCGGGGGGAACTACGAGCAGTACTTC.

This sequence joins TRBV4-2 and TRBJ2-1; D is uncertain. V lost 4 bases, J lost 0 bases, and 19 bases lay in between. This CDR3 has 18 amino acids. Germline V lookup: CDR1 LGHNA, CDR2 YNFKEQ. The CDR3: CASSPLSGLPRSYNEQFF. As DNA, the CDR3 is TGTGCCAGCAGCCCTCTCTCGGGTTTGCCACGCTCCTACAATGAGCAGTTCTTC.

The chain combines TRBV5-1 with TRBJ2-3, with 8 bases aligning to TRBD2. The CDR3 spans 16 residues. The V and J ends lost 0 bases and 0 bases, in that order; junction bases with no gene match: 3. CDR1 SGHRS and CDR2 YFSETQ come from the germline V gene. The CDR3 loop is CASSLAGGASTDTQYF. CDR3 DNA: TGCGCCAGCAGCTTGGCCGGGGGGGCTAGCACAGATACGCAGTATTTT.

The rearrangement joins TRBV27 to TRBJ2-7, with D unclear. The CDR3 contains 15 residues. From germline, CDR1 is MNHEY and CDR2 SMNVEV (reference sequence). V gave up 3 bases and J gave up 9 bases, with 21 bases separating them. CDR3: CASSFGDSYYERQYF. In DNA form, the CDR3 reads TGTGCCAGCAGTTTTGGCGACTCCTATTACGAGCGGCAGTACTTC.

The genes are TRBV19 and TRBJ2-2; D not certain. CDR1 is LNHDA and CDR2 is SQIVND in the germline V gene (reference sequence). V lost 5 bases to trimming and J lost 1 base, with 8 bases between them. The CDR3 has 14 residues. Here the CDR3 reads CASSPRKNTGELFF. CDR3 in DNA: TGTGCCAGTAGTCCTCGTAAGAACACCGGGGAGCTGTTTTTT.

This chain joins TRBV28 and TRBJ1-1, with no clear D. V was trimmed by 6 bases and J by 0 bases, leaving 11 bases between them. The CDR3 extends over 14 amino acids. In germline, CDR1 is MDHEN, CDR2 SYDVKM. The chain's CDR3 is CASSKVGMNTEAFF. The CDR3 DNA reads TGTGCCAGCAGCAAAGTCGGGATGAACACTGAAGCTTTCTTT.

This chain connects TRBV5-1 to TRBJ2-7; 12 nucleotides align to TRBD2. Germline CDR1 reads SGHRS; CDR2 reads YFSETQ. After removal of 4 bases from V and 3 bases from J, the junction contained 2 bases not matched to a gene. The CDR3 has 14 amino acids. In DNA form, the CDR3 reads TGCGCCAGCAGCCGGACTAGCGGGGTCTACGAGCAGTACTTC. This encodes CASSRTSGVYEQYF.

This clone showed up just once. The chain uses TRBV12-3 or TRBV12-4 and TRBJ2-7; the D gene is possibly TRBD2 (6 bases). CDR3 length: 13 amino acids. V dropped 5 bases and J dropped 3 bases, with 11 bases sitting between them. CDR3 sequence reads: CASSVSGNYEQYF. The CDR3 nucleotides are TGTGCCAGCAGTGTTAGCGGAAACTACGAGCAGTACTTC.

This chain connects TRBV30 to TRBJ2-1; 7 positions match TRBD2. Unmatched junction bases numbered 11, after V lost 7 bases and J lost 2 bases. This CDR3 has 15 residues. Germline V lookup: CDR1 GTSNPN, CDR2 SVGIG (reference sequence). The chain's CDR3 is CASPRRSGTYNEQFF. CDR3 nucleotides: TGTGCCTCACCCCGCAGGAGCGGGACCTACAATGAGCAGTTCTTC.

DNA for the CDR3: TGTGCCAGCAGAGGACAGGGTTGGGACGAGCAGTACTTC. This translates into CASRGQGWDEQYF. This rearrangement joins TRBV28 to TRBJ2-7, with 8 bases fitting TRBD1. This CDR3 comprises 13 residues. V dropped 6 bases and J dropped 5; count of bases not matched to a gene: 6. The germline gives CDR1 MDHEN, CDR2 SYDVKM.

CDR3 amino acids: CASSSDRESQPQHF. In nucleotides, the CDR3 is TGTGCCAGCAGCTCAGACAGGGAGAGTCAGCCCCAGCATTTT. The gene calls are TRBV28 and TRBJ1-5; 7 nucleotides align to TRBD1. CDR1 is MDHEN and CDR2 is SYDVKM in the germline V gene. The CDR3 spans 14 residues. V shed 6 bases and J 6 bases; nucleotides not matched to a gene: 8.

V and J are TRBV5-1 and TRBJ2-1; D possibly corresponds to TRBD2 (7 bases). The length of the CDR3 is 15 residues. V lost 0 bases and J lost 10, with 17 bases in between. Germline V gene lookup returns CDR1 SGHRS and CDR2 YFSETQ. CDR3 loop: CASSLDRGATREQFF. The CDR3 DNA is TGCGCCAGCAGCTTGGACCGGGGGGCCACCCGGGAGCAGTTCTTC.

This clone was seen a handful of times. The CDR3 nucleotides read TGTGCCAGCGTAGGGAGCTCCGAGACCCAGTACTTC. Amino acid sequence: CASVGSSETQYF. The rearrangement uses TRBV2 and TRBJ2-5; D might be TRBD2 (5 bases). This CDR3 region has 12 residues. The germline V gene encodes CDR1 SNHLY and CDR2 FYNNEI. The V end lost 8 bases, the J end lost 5 bases, and 12 bases lay between the germline ends.

This clone was seen a handful of times. CDR3 in amino acids: CASSVGESRDSEQFF. CDR3 sequence (DNA): TGTGCCAGCAGCGTAGGGGAATCGCGGGATAGTGAGCAGTTCTTC. The chain links TRBV9 to TRBJ2-1; TRBD2 is a possible D gene (6 bases). Germline V CDR1 and CDR2: SGDLS, YYNGEE. The CDR3 consists of 15 residues. Trimming removed 0 bases from V and 9 bases from J, with 16 bases in between.

The V and J genes are TRBV13 and TRBJ2-2; D is unclear. The CDR3 contains 17 residues. V lost 4 bases and J 0 bases, leaving 15 bases between the germline ends. Germline V gene sequence: CDR1 PRHDT, CDR2 FYEKMQ (reference sequence). CDR3 sequence: CASSSTLRSSNTGELFF. CDR3 nucleotides: TGTGCCAGCAGCTCCACTCTTCGTAGCTCGAACACCGGGGAGCTGTTTTTT.

The rearrangement joins TRBV27 to TRBJ1-2; weak D call: TRBD1 (6 bases). CDR3 size: 14 residues. CDR1 and CDR2 from the germline V gene are MNHEY and SMNVEV (reference sequence). The ends were cut back, 4 bases at V and 4 bases at J, with 13 bases in the middle. CDR3 loop: CASSSHRVGYGYTF. The CDR3 DNA follows: TGTGCCAGCAGTTCCCACAGGGTGGGCTATGGCTACACCTTC.

The J gene is TRBJ1-1, the V gene TRBV28; a weak D match, TRBD1 (6 bases). Germline lookup yields CDR1 MDHEN and CDR2 SYDVKM. The ends were cut back, 5 bases at V and 1 base at J, with 14 bases in the middle. The CDR3 totals 15 residues. CDR3 protein: CASSPPDRTNTEAFF. CDR3 DNA sequence: TGTGCCAGCAGTCCCCCCGACAGGACGAACACTGAAGCTTTCTTT.

J is TRBJ1-1 and V is TRBV7-8; D unclear. The V gene lost 5 bases and the J gene lost 4 bases, with 14 bases spanning the gap. Germline-derived CDR1 and CDR2 are SGHVS and FQNEAQ. This CDR3 is 14 amino acids long. Written as DNA, the CDR3 is TGTGCCAGCAGCCCCCCCGGGGTGGTCACTGAAGCTTTCTTT. Protein sequence: CASSPPGVVTEAFF.

The chain has TRBV7-8 and TRBJ1-3; D may be TRBD1 (5 bases). This CDR3 comprises 16 residues. Germline CDR1 and CDR2: SGHVS and FQNEAQ. V lost 5 bases, J lost 0 bases, and 14 bases lay in between. The CDR3: CASSPTEPYSGNTIYF. The CDR3 DNA is TGTGCCAGCAGCCCGACAGAACCCTACTCTGGAAACACCATATATTTT.

V and J are TRBV6-5 and TRBJ1-5, with D possibly TRBD1 on 6 matching bases. V lost 5 bases and J lost 4, with 15 bases in between. The CDR3 length is 15 residues. Germline values: CDR1 MNHEY, CDR2 SVGAGI. Here the CDR3 DNA reads TGTGCCAGCAGTCAGTTGACAGGTGAAAATCAGCCCCAGCATTTT. Protein sequence: CASSQLTGENQPQHF.

The genes are TRBV7-2 and TRBJ2-1; the D is unclear. CDR1 is SGHTA and CDR2 is FQGNSA in the germline V gene. Trimming removed 6 bases from V and 5 bases from J, with 14 bases in between. This CDR3 region has 14 residues. The CDR3 protein is CASSPLRQNNEQFF. The CDR3 bases are TGTGCCAGCAGTCCCCTCAGGCAGAACAATGAGCAGTTCTTC.

The chain couples TRBV5-6 to TRBJ2-5, with a weak D call TRBD1 (6 bases). Germline assignment: CDR1 SGHDT and CDR2 YYEEEE. With 4 bases removed from V and 4 bases from J, the gap between germline ends came to 8 bases. The CDR3 is 12 amino acids. In DNA, the CDR3 is TGTGCCAGCAGCGGGGGCCGAGAGACCCAGTACTTC. This codes for CASSGGRETQYF.

Only a few counts were recorded for this clone. The J gene is TRBJ1-2, the V gene TRBV6-1, with TRBD1 identical over 10 bases. Looked up from germline, CDR1 is MNHNS and CDR2 is SASEGT. This CDR3 has 15 amino acids. Unmatched junction bases numbered 2, after V lost 0 bases and J lost 4 bases. The CDR3 sequence: CASSEATGGLYGYTF. The DNA of the CDR3 is TGTGCCAGCAGTGAAGCGACAGGGGGCCTCTATGGCTACACCTTC.

The rearrangement uses TRBV28 and TRBJ1-1; the D gene is possibly TRBD1 (5 bases). The ends were cut back, 5 bases at V and 7 bases at J, with 14 bases in the middle. Germline CDR1 MDHEN, CDR2 SYDVKM. The CDR3 runs to 13 residues. This CDR3 is CASSQTDLNEAFF. The CDR3 bases are TGTGCCAGCAGTCAGACAGATTTAAATGAAGCTTTCTTT.

This chain connects TRBV11-3 to TRBJ2-1; no clear D gene. The ends were cut back, 4 bases at V and 0 bases at J, with 10 bases in the middle. This CDR3 is 15 amino acids long. CDR1 and CDR2 (germline): SGHNT, YENEEA. CDR3 nucleotides: TGTGCCAGCAGCTCGCACAGTAGCTCCTACAATGAGCAGTTCTTC. Translated: CASSSHSSSYNEQFF.

The chain combines TRBV11-2 with TRBJ2-3; D perhaps matches TRBD2 (7 bases). The CDR3 is 14 amino acids. Germline V CDR1 and CDR2: SGHAT, FQNNGV. V was clipped by 0 bases and J by 7 bases, with 11 bases between them. CDR3 loop: CASSLEGGAYTQYF. The CDR3 nucleotides are TGTGCCAGCAGCTTAGAGGGGGGGGCGTATACGCAGTATTTT.

V gene TRBV4-3 combines with J gene TRBJ2-7, with 9 bases matching TRBD2. The CDR3 is 16 residues long. Trimming cost V 0 bases and J 3 bases; bases outside gene matches: 6. Germline assignment: CDR1 LGHNA and CDR2 YSLEER. CDR3 coding DNA: TGCGCCAGCAGCCAAGATGGTGCTAGCGGGATCTACGAGCAGTACTTC. Protein sequence: CASSQDGASGIYEQYF.

This clone was observed once. The chain has TRBV24-1 and TRBJ2-1; no clear D. CDR3 length equals 13 residues. V lost 7 bases, J lost 6 bases, and 12 bases lay in between. The V gene's germline CDR1 is KGHDR and CDR2 SFDVKD. For the CDR3, the DNA is TGTGCCACCAGGGAAGGCGGAAGCAATGAGCAGTTCTTC. This gives the protein CATREGGSNEQFF.